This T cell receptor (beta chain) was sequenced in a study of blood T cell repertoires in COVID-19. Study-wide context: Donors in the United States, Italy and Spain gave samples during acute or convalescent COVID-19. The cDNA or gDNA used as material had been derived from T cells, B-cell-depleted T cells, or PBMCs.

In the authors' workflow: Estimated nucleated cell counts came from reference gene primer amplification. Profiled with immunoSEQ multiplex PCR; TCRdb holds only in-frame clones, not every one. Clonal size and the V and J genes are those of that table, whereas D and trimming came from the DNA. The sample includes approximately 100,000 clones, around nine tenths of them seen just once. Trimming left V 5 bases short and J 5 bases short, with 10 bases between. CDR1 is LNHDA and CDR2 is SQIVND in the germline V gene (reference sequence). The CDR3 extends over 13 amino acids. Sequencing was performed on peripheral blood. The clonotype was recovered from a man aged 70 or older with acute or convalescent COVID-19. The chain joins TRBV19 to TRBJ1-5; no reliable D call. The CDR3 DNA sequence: TGTGCCAGTAGTCCCGGTTTACATCAGCCCCAGCATTTT. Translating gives CASSPGLHQPQHF.